This T cell receptor beta chain was identified during a study of cytomegalovirus exposure and HLA in healthy donors (dated 2017 in TCRdb). For context, the study as a whole: An earlier analysis of some 600 of the donors reported approximately 260 Gb of sequence data and 95 million to 130 million unique TCR beta sequences obtained from approximately 180 million T cells. An early release that covered some 640 HLA-typed donors contained 250 to 350 gigabases of sequencing data and around 80 million unique TCR sequences. Of the roughly 400 genotyped donors, around 81% fell in the genetic ancestry cluster associated with self-reported Caucasian donors. The study aimed to test whether cataloging public T cell receptors could reveal signatures of past pathogen exposure. The study used immunosequencing to profile the T cell repertoires of 600 to 850 subjects and linked those repertoires to cytomegalovirus serostatus. In addition to the first cohort of several hundred subjects, a separate validation cohort of about 120 different subjects was used. High-throughput TCR immunosequencing, statistical association of individual TCRs with disease status, and machine learning were combined to predict cytomegalovirus infection status. In a later analysis, previously published TCR beta repertoires from 500 to 750 donors were re-analyzed and high-resolution HLA genotyping was added so that TCR occurrence patterns could be studied. The later analysis used no new phenotypic data to find candidate immune exposures, relying instead on TCR beta sequences and their occurrence across donors. An earlier analysis of about 620 of the donors applied high-throughput TCR beta sequencing to assess whether each TCR beta V gene segment acted as functional or pseudogenic. Alongside the repertoire data, information on donor age, sex, ethnicity and CMV serostatus was compiled. A later genetic analysis took genome-wide SNP genotypes for about 65% of the roughly 670 donors and used that subset as a discovery cohort. All discovery cohort repertoires had been generated using a single sequencing platform. Both class I and class II loci were covered by HLA typing, at four-digit resolution. Typing coverage varied by locus: 629-630 donors for A, B, C, DRB1 and DQB1; roughly 500 for DQA1; more than 600 for DPA1; roughly 450 for DPB1. Five DR-DQ haplotypes were handled as single units for association and clustering because linkage in the cohort was strong. Among 300 to 500 genotyped donors of the cohort, an average of approximately 240,000 unique TCR beta nucleotide sequences was sequenced per donor, of which roughly 17% were non-productive. Study-wide findings and limitations: While some public TCRs were present in many individuals, most TCR sequences turned up only very rarely across donors. Most CMV-associated TCR beta chains appeared to be HLA-restricted in a later analysis, and the HLA associations seemed to be driven largely by CMV exposure. The classifier was reported to diagnose cytomegalovirus status with high specificity and sensitivity in both the original cohort and the validation cohort. Compared with equally common non-associated chains, HLA-associated TCR beta chains in a later analysis were more clonally expanded and had lower generation probabilities. In a later genetic analysis, a missense DCLRE1C variant was associated with V-gene and J-gene trimming of TCR beta chains, and the association was replicated in an independent cohort. When HLA alleles, especially DR and DQ, strongly co-occurred, attributing TCR associations to individual alleles was difficult. Linkage disequilibrium might explain the correlated functional status among segregating V segments, but an unknown experimental factor could not be excluded. In an earlier analysis of about 600 of the donors, most TCR beta V segments appeared in productive rearrangements about 87% or about 30% of the time, broadly matching IMGT annotations. A later analysis found that TCR association rates varied across HLA loci, with DRB1 alleles showing the most associated TCRs and HLA-C alleles the fewest. According to a later analysis, parvovirus B19, influenza, CMV and Epstein-Barr virus appeared linked to several top co-occurrence clusters. CMV serostatus was the only immune exposure information available for the cohort. Because counts were too low, about 17 rarely observed V segments, including chromosome 9 orphons, were excluded from the earlier analysis of around 590 of the donors. According to a later genetic analysis, donors in an Asian-associated ancestry cluster had fewer N-insertions in productive TCRs than the approximately 650-donor mean. Presence/absence analyses assumed roughly uniform sequencing depth across donors, an assumption that may not hold. A further reported finding was that TCR beta sequences accurately predicted the HLA-A and HLA-B alleles for most subjects in the first cohort. A few of the identified cytomegalovirus-associated TCR beta chains were confirmed in vitro to be specific for cytomegalovirus antigens. Specific HLA alleles were associated with around 18,000 TCR beta sequences at a false discovery rate of 0.05 in a later analysis. A total of 150 to 200 TCR beta chains were listed by the study as associated with cytomegalovirus. In this cohort, only TCR beta chains were sequenced, and detectable features were limited by the absence of alpha or paired-chain data. Some IMGT-functional V segments, including TRBV6-2 and TRBV6-3, could not be told apart with the 87-base-pair reads, so those segments were excluded. Because HLA typing was missing for some donors at each locus, association tests included only the typed subset. The authors suggested that the approach could potentially be extended to other disease states and immunological phenotypes. A cluster of highly shared sequence variants was judged likely to be a technical artifact of the sequencing pipeline.

Library construction relied on the immunoSEQ multiplex PCR assay. A mixture of 60 forward primers for TCR Vbeta segments and 13 reverse primers for TCR Jbeta segments was used in the multiplex PCR. The CDR3 region of rearranged TCR beta genes was amplified from genomic DNA by a multiplex PCR assay. Amplified TCR beta libraries were sequenced as 87-base-pair reads on the Illumina HiSeq System. In the original analysis: A later analysis counted about 80 million unique TCR beta chains across the 550 to 750 repertoires, and 10 million to 12 million of these chains were shared by at least two donors. To remove PCR and sequencing errors, raw reads were error-corrected and collapsed into unique sequences using a nearest-neighbor algorithm that merged closely related sequences. V, D and J gene segments were assigned by aligning CDR3 sequences to IMGT reference sequences. For a sequence to be retained, a match of at least six nucleotides was required to both a V gene segment and a J gene segment. A rearrangement was called productive if the CDR3 had no stop codons and remained in frame with V and J, and every other rearrangement was called non-productive. CDR3 was defined by IMGT convention, running from the second conserved V-encoded cysteine to the conserved J-encoded phenylalanine. Sequences without an unambiguous match to a single V gene segment were excluded from the earlier analysis of 450 to 650 of the donors. In an earlier analysis of almost 600 of the donors, a V segment was called functional when productive rearrangements were above 56.7%, and segregating when the standard deviation between donors exceeded 5%. A statistical classification framework was developed to diagnose cytomegalovirus status using the catalog of TCR beta chain sequences. V and J gene assignment, in a later analysis, came from comparing TCR nucleotide sequences with IMGT/GENE-DB human TR gene sequences. A later analysis assigned CDR3 sequences and most-parsimonious VDJ recombination scenarios with the TCRdist pipeline. In a later analysis, each TCR beta chain was defined by its CDR3 amino acid sequence together with its V-gene family, and reads without a unique V-gene family were excluded. To address suspected cross-contamination and a sequencing artifact, a later analysis removed some 620 highly shared, low-generation-probability nucleotide sequences. In a later analysis, a clonal expansion index for each public chain was calculated from normalized within-repertoire ranks of inferred template counts. In a later analysis, generation probabilities were computed using a VDJ recombination model fitted to out-of-frame rearrangements, and the results were checked against IGoR. In a later analysis, TCR-TCR, TCR-HLA and TCR-CMV co-occurrence was scored with hypergeometric tests, and a repertoire-size bias correction was applied to TCR pairs. To estimate false discovery rates, a later analysis permuted the HLA or CMV assignments 20 times. In a later analysis, co-occurring TCRs were grouped with DBSCAN, and TCRdist sequence similarity was added when clustering was performed within HLA-allele-positive subsets. Repertoires with fewer than 30,000 or more than 120,000 public chains, plus five repertoires with anomalous nucleotide sharing, were excluded from co-occurrence clustering. TCRdb re-hosts the immuneACCESS table, in-frame sequences only. Its copies lack some clones; in the studies checked, an unresolved V gene accounts for under half of them, and the cause for the rest is not known. The DNA gave D and trimming, while V, J and clone size come from that table. Across this sample there are about 120,000 clones, with 60% to 85% seen only once. The ten largest clonotypes hold roughly 12% of the sample.

Regarding this clone: Its antigen target is currently unknown. Base-call qualities are not available, and no considerably larger clone is one nucleotide away.

The cohort comprised around 690 healthy bone marrow donors. Cohort members were all nominally healthy when sampled, although unrecorded immune exposures were likely present. The donor tested CMV seropositive and was one of the 289 seropositive cohort members. Every donor gave a peripheral blood sample, and the peripheral blood mononuclear cells from that sample were used for TCR beta sequencing. The Qiagen DNeasy Blood Extraction Kit was used to extract genomic DNA from the blood cell samples. Based on the germline V gene (reference sequence), the CDR1 and CDR2 sequences are SGHNT and YYREEE. V is trimmed back by 4 bases and J by 1 base, and the junction contains 10 bases that no gene match accounts for. Measured from the cysteine to the phenylalanine, the CDR3 is 17 residues long. Left in the record is the CDR3 DNA by itself, 51 bases read in frame from the first base.

Recombination joined TRBV5-4 with TRBJ2-3; TRBD2 aligns with 9 central bases. Material: PBMCs. The TCR originated in a woman between 35 and 50 years old in good health and CMV-seropositive. The CDR3 sequence is CASSTDPGGGGTDTQYF. At the DNA level, the sequence is TGTGCCAGCAGCACGGACCCGGGCGGGGGGGGCACAGATACGCAGTATTTT.